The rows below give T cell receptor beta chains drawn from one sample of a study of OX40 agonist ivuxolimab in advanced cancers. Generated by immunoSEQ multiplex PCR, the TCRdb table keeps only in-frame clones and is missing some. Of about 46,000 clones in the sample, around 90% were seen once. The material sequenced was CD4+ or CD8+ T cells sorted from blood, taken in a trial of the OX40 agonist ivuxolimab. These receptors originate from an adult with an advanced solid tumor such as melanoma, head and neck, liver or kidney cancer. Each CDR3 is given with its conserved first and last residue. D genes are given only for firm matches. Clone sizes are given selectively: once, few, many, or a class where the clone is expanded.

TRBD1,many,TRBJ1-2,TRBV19,TGTGCCAGTGCCAATCCGGGACAGGGGGCGCATGTCTATGGCTACACCTTC,CASANPGQGAHVYGYTF
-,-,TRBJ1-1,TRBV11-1,TGTGCCAGCAGCTTAAGACAGGCGAACACTGAAGCTTTCTTT,CASSLRQANTEAFF
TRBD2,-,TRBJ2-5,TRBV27,TGTGCCAGCACCAAAACACTAGCGACACAAGAGACCCAGTACTTC,CASTKTLATQETQYF
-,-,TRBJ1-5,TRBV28,TGTGCCAGCATTATGACCCGGATTGGCAATCAGCCCCAGCATTTT,CASIMTRIGNQPQHF
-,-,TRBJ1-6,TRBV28,TGTGCCAGCAGTTTACGGTACCCAGGCGGAAATTCACCCCTCCACTTT,CASSLRYPGGNSPLHF
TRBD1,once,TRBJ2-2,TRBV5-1,TGCGCCAGCAGCTTTAGGGGACAGGGGCAGACCGGGGAGCTGTTTTTT,CASSFRGQGQTGELFF
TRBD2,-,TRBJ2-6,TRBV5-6,TGTGCCAGCAGGGCTAGCGGGTTCTCTGGGGCCAACGTCCTGACTTTC,CASRASGFSGANVLTF
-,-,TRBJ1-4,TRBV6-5,TGTGCCAGCAGTCCCAACGGAGTGAGAAATGAAAAACTGTTTTTT,CASSPNGVRNEKLFF
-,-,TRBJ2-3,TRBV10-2,TGCGCCAGCGGGGACGACTGGGATACGCAGTATTTT,CASGDDWDTQYF
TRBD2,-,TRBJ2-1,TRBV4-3,TGCGCCAGCAGCCAGGACCCAGCGGGGGGATACAATGAGCAGTTCTTC,CASSQDPAGGYNEQFF
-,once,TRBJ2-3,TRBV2,TGTGCCAGCAGTGACAGAGATACGCAGTATTTT,CASSDRDTQYF
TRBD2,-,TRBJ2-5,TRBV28,TGTGCCAGCAGTTTAACTTTAGCGGGAAGTGGGGAGACCCAGTACTTC,CASSLTLAGSGETQYF
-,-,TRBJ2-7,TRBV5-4,TGTGCCAGCAGCTTTGCAAGCAACCCCTACGAGCAGTACTTC,CASSFASNPYEQYF
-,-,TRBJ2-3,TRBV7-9,TGTGCCAGCAGCTTGTACACAGATACGCAGTATTTT,CASSLYTDTQYF
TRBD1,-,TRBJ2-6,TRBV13,TGTGCCAGCAGCCTGGACAGGGGTTCTGGGGCCAACGTCCTGACTTTC,CASSLDRGSGANVLTF
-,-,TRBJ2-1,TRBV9,TGTGCCAGCTCCCCGATTCTACTACCCGGGACTTTCCAGTTCTTC,CASSPILLPGTFQFF
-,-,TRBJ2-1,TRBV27,TGTGCCAGCAGCCTAGGACTTTCATACAATGAGCAGTTCTTC,CASSLGLSYNEQFF
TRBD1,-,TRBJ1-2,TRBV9,TGTGCCAGCAGTGGCAACTTCGGACAGGGGTATGGCTACACCTTC,CASSGNFGQGYGYTF
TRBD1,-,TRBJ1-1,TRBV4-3,TGCGCCAGCACCGACTCCGTAGGGGGCTTATCTGAAGCTTTCTTT,CASTDSVGGLSEAFF
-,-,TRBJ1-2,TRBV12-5,TGTGCTAGTGGGGATCACAGCTATGGCTACACCTTC,CASGDHSYGYTF
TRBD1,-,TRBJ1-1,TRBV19,TGTGCCAGTAGTTCCCCGGGCCCCTCGCACAGGGGCTCTTCTCGTCAGAACACTGAAGCTTTCTTT,CASSSPGPSHRGSSRQNTEAFF
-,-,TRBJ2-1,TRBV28,TGTGCCAGCAGTCCCCCTTGGGGGGAGCAGTTCTTC,CASSPPWGEQFF
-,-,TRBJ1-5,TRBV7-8,TGTGCCAGCAGCTTAAGGGATGGGAGGGCCGGTCAGCCCCAGCATTTT,CASSLRDGRAGQPQHF
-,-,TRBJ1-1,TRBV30,TGTGCCTGGAGTGGAGGGGGACGCACTGAAGCTTTCTTT,CAWSGGGRTEAFF